This T cell receptor beta chain was captured by sequencing in a study of spatial heterogeneity in lung cancer. Study-wide background: Matched bulk RNA-seq provided a T cell module score, and TCR transcript counts in tumor regions correlated strongly with it. Study conclusions and caveats: Mutation counts in tumors were tracked by counts of expanded intratumoral alpha and beta TCRs.

The time point is: sample taken at primary tumor resection. The donors were 65 to 85 patients with non-small cell lung cancer that was early-stage and untreated. Frozen PBMC, nontumor lung or tumor provided whole RNA, which was sequenced unsorted. Trimming removed 1 base at V and 4 bases at J, with 11 bases between. CDR1 and CDR2 from the germline V gene are SGHRS and YFSETQ. The CDR3 contains 14 residues. With respect to this clonotype: Its antigen is undetermined.

TCR cDNA molecules each had a unique molecular identifier. One entry per CDR3 protein, called by TCRdb with MiXCR from the 5' RACE reads. The sample shows over 2,500 distinct CDR3 sequences, 49% of them seen only once. This chain links TRBV5-1 with TRBJ1-1; D is possibly TRBD1 (6 bases). The sequenced sample was lung tumor tissue, obtained at surgery. This sequence was found in a male donor with early-stage non-small cell lung cancer. In nucleotides, the CDR3 is TGCGCCAGCAGCTTGTCGGGGGCAAGCACTGAAGCTTTCTTT. Its translation: CASSLSGASTEAFF.